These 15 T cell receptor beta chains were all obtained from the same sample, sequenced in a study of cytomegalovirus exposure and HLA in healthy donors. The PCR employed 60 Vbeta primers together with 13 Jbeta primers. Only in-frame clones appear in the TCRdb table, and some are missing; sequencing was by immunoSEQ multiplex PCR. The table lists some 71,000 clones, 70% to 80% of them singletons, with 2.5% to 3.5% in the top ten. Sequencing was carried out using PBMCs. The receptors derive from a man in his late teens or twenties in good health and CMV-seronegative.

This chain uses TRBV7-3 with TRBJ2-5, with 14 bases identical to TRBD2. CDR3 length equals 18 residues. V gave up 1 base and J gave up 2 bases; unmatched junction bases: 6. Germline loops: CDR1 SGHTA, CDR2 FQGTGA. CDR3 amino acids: CASSLIGLAGGVQETQYF. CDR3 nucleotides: TGTGCCAGCAGCTTAATCGGACTAGCGGGGGGTGTTCAAGAGACCCAGTACTTC.

The CDR3 DNA reads as TGCGCCAGCACGAGCGGGGGCCAGTACTTC. This translates into CASTSGGQYF. The chain is built from TRBV10-1 and TRBJ2-4, with TRBD2 identical over 8 bases. The CDR3 is 10 amino acids. Germline V gives CDR1 WNHNN, CDR2 SYGVQD (reference sequence). V shed 7 bases, J shed 13 bases, and the junction held 3 bases outside the gene matches.

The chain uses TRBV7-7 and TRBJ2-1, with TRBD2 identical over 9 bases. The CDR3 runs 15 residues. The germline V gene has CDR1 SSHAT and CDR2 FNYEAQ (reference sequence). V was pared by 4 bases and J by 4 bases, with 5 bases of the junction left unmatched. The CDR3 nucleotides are TGTGCCAGCAGCTACGGGACTAGCAATTACAATGAGCAGTTCTTC. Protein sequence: CASSYGTSNYNEQFF. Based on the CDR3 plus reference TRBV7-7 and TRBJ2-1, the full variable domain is GAGVSQSPRYKVTKRGQDVTLRCDPISSHATLYWYQQALGQGPEFLTYFNYEAQPDKSGLPSDRFSAERPEGSISTLTIQRTEQRDSAMYRCASSYGTSNYNEQFFGPGTRLTVL.

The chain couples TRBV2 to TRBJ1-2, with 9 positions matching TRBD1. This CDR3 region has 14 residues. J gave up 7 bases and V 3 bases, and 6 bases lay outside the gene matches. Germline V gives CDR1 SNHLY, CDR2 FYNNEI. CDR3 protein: CASSDTGGWVGYTF. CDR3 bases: TGTGCCAGCAGTGATACAGGGGGCTGGGTTGGCTACACCTTC. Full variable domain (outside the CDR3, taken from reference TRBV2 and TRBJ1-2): EPEVTQTPSHQVTQMGQEVILRCVPISNHLYFYWYRQILGQKVEFLVSFYNNEISEKSEIFDDQFSVERPDGSNFTLKIRSTKLEDSAMYFCASSDTGGWVGYTFGSGTRLTVV.

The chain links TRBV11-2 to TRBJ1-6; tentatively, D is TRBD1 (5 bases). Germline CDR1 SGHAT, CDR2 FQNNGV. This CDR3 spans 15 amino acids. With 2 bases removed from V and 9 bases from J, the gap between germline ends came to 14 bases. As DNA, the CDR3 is TGTGCCAGCAGCTTAAACGCAAAGGGACTTTCACCCCTCCACTTT. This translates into CASSLNAKGLSPLHF.

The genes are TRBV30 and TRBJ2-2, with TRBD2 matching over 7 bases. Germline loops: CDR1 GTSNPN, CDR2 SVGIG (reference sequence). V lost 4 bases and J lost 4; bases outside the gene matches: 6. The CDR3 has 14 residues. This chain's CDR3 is CAWKRTSSTGELFF. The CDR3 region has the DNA TGTGCCTGGAAGCGGACTAGTAGCACCGGGGAGCTGTTTTTT.

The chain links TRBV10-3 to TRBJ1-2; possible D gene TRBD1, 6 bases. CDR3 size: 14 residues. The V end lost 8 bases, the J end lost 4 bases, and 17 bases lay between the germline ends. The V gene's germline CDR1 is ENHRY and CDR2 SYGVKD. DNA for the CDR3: TGTGCCATCCGCCCCTCCGGGACATCCTATGGCTACACCTTC. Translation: CAIRPSGTSYGYTF.

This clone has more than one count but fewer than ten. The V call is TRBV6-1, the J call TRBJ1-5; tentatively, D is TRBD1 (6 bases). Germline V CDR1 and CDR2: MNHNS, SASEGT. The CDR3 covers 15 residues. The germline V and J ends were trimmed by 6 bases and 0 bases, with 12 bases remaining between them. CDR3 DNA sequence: TGTGCCAGCAGAACACACAGGGATAGCAATCAGCCCCAGCATTTT. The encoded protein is CASRTHRDSNQPQHF.

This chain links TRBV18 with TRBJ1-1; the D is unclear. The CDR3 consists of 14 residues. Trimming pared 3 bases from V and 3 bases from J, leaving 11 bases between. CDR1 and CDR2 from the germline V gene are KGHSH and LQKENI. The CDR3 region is CASSPEGSYTEAFF. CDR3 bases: TGTGCCAGCTCACCCGAGGGTTCCTACACTGAAGCTTTCTTT.

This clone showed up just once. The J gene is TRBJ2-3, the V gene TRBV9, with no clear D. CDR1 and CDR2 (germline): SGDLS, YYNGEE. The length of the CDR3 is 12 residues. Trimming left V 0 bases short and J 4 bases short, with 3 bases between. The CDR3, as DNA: TGTGCCAGCAGCGTAGCATCAGATACGCAGTATTTT. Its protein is CASSVASDTQYF.

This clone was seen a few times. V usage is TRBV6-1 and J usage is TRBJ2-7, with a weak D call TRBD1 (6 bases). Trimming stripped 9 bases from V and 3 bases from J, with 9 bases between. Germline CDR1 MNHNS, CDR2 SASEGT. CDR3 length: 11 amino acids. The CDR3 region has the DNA TGTGCCAGTCTACAGGGCTACGAGCAGTACTTC. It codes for CASLQGYEQYF.

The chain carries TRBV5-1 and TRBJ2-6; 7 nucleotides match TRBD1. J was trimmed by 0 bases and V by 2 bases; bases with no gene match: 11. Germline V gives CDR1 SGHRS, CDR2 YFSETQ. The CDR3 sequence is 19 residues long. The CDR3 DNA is TGCGCCAGCAGCTTTTCCGGGACAGTCTCTAGCTCTGGGGCCAACGTCCTGACTTTC. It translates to CASSFSGTVSSSGANVLTF.

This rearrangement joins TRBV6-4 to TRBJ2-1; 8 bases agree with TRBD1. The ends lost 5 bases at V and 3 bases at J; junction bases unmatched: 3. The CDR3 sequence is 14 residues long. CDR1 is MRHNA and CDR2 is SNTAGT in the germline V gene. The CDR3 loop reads CASSQGAIYNEQFF. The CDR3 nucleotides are TGTGCCAGCAGTCAGGGGGCGATCTACAATGAGCAGTTCTTC.

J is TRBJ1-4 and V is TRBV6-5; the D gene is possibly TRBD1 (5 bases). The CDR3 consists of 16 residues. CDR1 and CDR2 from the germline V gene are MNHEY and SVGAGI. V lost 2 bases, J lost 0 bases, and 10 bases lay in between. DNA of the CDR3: TGTGCCAGCAGTTACCGGGACTCCGCAACTAATGAAAAACTGTTTTTT. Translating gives CASSYRDSATNEKLFF.

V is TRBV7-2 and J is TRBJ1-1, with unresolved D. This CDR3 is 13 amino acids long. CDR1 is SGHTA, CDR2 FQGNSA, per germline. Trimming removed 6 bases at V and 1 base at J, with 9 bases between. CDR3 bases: TGTGCCAGCAGACAGACACCGAACACTGAAGCTTTCTTT. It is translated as CASRQTPNTEAFF. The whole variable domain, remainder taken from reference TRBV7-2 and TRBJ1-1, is GAGVSQSPSNKVTEKGKDVELRCDPISGHTALYWYRQSLGQGLEFLIYFQGNSAPDKSGLPSDRFSAERTGGSVSTLTIQRTQQEDSAVYLCASRQTPNTEAFFGQGTRLTVV.